The next 20 T cell receptor beta chains were all read from a single sample in a study of shared clonotypes between healthy human individuals. CD8 cells regarded as naive lacked CD45RO, were positively chosen for CCR7, and omitted terminally differentiated effector memory CD45RA+ cells. The table came from immunoSEQ multiplex PCR; TCRdb's copy has only in-frame clones and leaves some out. Among 1.5 million to 2.5 million clones, about 94% were seen once, and the ten largest hold less than 1.5%. The sequenced material came from naive CD8+ T cells sorted from blood. The source is a man aged 18 to 29 in good health.

The chain carries TRBV19 and TRBJ2-3; D not certain. This CDR3 is 14 amino acids long. V lost 9 bases and J 0 bases, leaving 13 bases between the germline ends. From germline, CDR1 is LNHDA and CDR2 SQIVND (reference sequence). For the CDR3, the DNA is TGTGCCAGCAGTGGGTCAGAGAGCACAGATACGCAGTATTTT. This gives the protein CASSGSESTDTQYF.

This clone appeared a single time. This rearrangement joins TRBV28 to TRBJ2-3, with D possibly TRBD2 on 7 matching bases. The germline V and J ends were trimmed by 7 bases and 2 bases, with 13 bases remaining between them. There are 14 residues in the CDR3. Germline V lookup: CDR1 MDHEN, CDR2 SYDVKM. In DNA form, the CDR3 reads TGTGCCAGCATCAGGGGAGGGAACACAGATACGCAGTATTTT. Translated: CASIRGGNTDTQYF.

This rearrangement joins TRBV30 to TRBJ2-5; D gene ambiguous. Germline values: CDR1 GTSNPN, CDR2 SVGIG (reference sequence). V dropped 0 bases and J dropped 4 bases, with 18 bases sitting between them. The CDR3 is 16 amino acids. The CDR3, as DNA: TGTGCCTGGAGTGTACGGGCTAGTGTCGTTCGAGAGACCCAGTACTTC. It yields the protein CAWSVRASVVRETQYF.

The V gene is TRBV28, the J gene TRBJ1-4; D gene ambiguous. The V gene lost 3 bases and the J gene lost 16 bases, with 18 bases spanning the gap. The CDR3 consists of 13 residues. The germline V gene encodes CDR1 MDHEN and CDR2 SYDVKM. CDR3 amino acids: CASSFDGTQREFF. The CDR3 bases are TGTGCCAGCAGTTTCGACGGAACCCAAAGGGAGTTTTTT. The complete variable domain, with remaining parts taken from reference TRBV28 and TRBJ1-4, reads DVKVTQSSRYLVKRTGEKVFLECVQDMDHENMFWYRQDPGLGLRLIYFSYDVKMKEKGDIPEGYSVSREKKERFSLILESASTNQTSMYLCASSFDGTQREFFGSGTQLSVL.

The chain carries TRBV6-5 and TRBJ1-2, with D unresolved. The length of the CDR3 is 14 residues. V was clipped by 2 bases and J by 3 bases, with 10 bases between them. Germline V gives CDR1 MNHEY, CDR2 SVGAGI. The CDR3 reads CASSYEWSDYGYTF. The CDR3 bases are TGTGCCAGCAGTTACGAGTGGTCGGACTATGGCTACACCTTC.

The gene calls are TRBV10-3 and TRBJ2-5; the D gene is possibly TRBD1 (6 bases). The CDR3 has 16 residues. Trimming cost V 3 bases and J 0 bases, with 14 bases left between them. CDR1 and CDR2 from the germline V gene are ENHRY and SYGVKD. CDR3: CAISDPTGLYQETQYF. The DNA of the CDR3 is TGTGCCATCAGTGACCCAACAGGGCTGTACCAAGAGACCCAGTACTTC.

The rearrangement links TRBV2 to TRBJ2-3, with 11 nucleotides matching TRBD2. Trimming cost V 2 bases and J 3 bases; bases outside gene matches: 7. CDR3 size: 17 residues. From germline, CDR1 is SNHLY and CDR2 FYNNEI. CDR3 DNA sequence: TGTGCCAGCAGTGAACCTCTAGCGGGGGGCGGGACAGATACGCAGTATTTT. It yields the protein CASSEPLAGGGTDTQYF.

The chain joins TRBV29-1 to TRBJ2-1; 7 positions agree with TRBD2. The ends lost 3 bases at V and 7 bases at J; junction bases unmatched: 12. Germline V lookup: CDR1 SQVTM, CDR2 ANQGSEA. CDR3 length: 15 residues. CDR3 residues: CSVEVSAGLGNEQFF. CDR3 nucleotide sequence: TGCAGCGTTGAGGTTTCAGCGGGATTGGGGAATGAGCAGTTCTTC.

The chain links TRBV7-9 to TRBJ2-7; 8 bases line up with TRBD1. With V trimmed by 1 base and J by 3 bases, 5 bases remained unmatched. The CDR3 covers 15 residues. CDR1 is SEHNR, CDR2 FQNEAQ, per germline (reference sequence). Written as DNA, the CDR3 is TGTGCCAGCAGCTTAGGGACAGGGTCTATCTACGAGCAGTACTTC. The encoded protein is CASSLGTGSIYEQYF. Full variable domain (rest looked up from reference TRBV7-9 and TRBJ2-7): DTGVSQNPRHKITKRGQNVTFRCDPISEHNRLYWYRQTLGQGPEFLTYFQNEAQLEKSRLLSDRFSAERPKGSFSTLEIQRTEQGDSAMYLCASSLGTGSIYEQYFGPGTRLTVT.

The gene calls are TRBV28 and TRBJ1-5, with D possibly TRBD1 on 5 matching bases. CDR3 length: 17 amino acids. Trimming took 4 bases from V and 0 from J, leaving 16 bases between them. CDR1 and CDR2 (germline): MDHEN, SYDVKM. CDR3 sequence: CASSSPSRDFSNQPQHF. CDR3 bases: TGTGCCAGCAGTTCACCCTCTCGGGACTTTAGCAATCAGCCCCAGCATTTT. The full variable domain, rest sourced from reference TRBV28 and TRBJ1-5, is DVKVTQSSRYLVKRTGEKVFLECVQDMDHENMFWYRQDPGLGLRLIYFSYDVKMKEKGDIPEGYSVSREKKERFSLILESASTNQTSMYLCASSSPSRDFSNQPQHFGDGTRLSIL.

V is TRBV27 and J is TRBJ1-1; no reliable D call. CDR3 length equals 13 residues. Trimming pared 5 bases from V and 1 base from J, leaving 8 bases between. CDR1 is MNHEY, CDR2 SMNVEV, per germline (reference sequence). As DNA, the CDR3 is TGTGCCAGCAGTATACAGTGGAACACTGAAGCTTTCTTT. Residues: CASSIQWNTEAFF.

CDR3 DNA: TGTGCCAGCAGTTACTCCCTAGCGGGGGGGCGTGAGACCCAGTACTTC. Translated, it gives CASSYSLAGGRETQYF. The V and J genes are TRBV6-6 and TRBJ2-5; TRBD2 aligns across 12 bases. The CDR3 is made up of 16 amino acids. Germline lookup yields CDR1 MNHNY and CDR2 SVGAGI (reference sequence). V was pared by 0 bases and J by 5 bases, with 4 bases of the junction left unmatched.

The chain couples TRBV7-9 to TRBJ2-7; D is tentatively TRBD1 or TRBD2 (6 bases each). CDR1 SEHNR and CDR2 FQNEAQ come from the germline V gene (reference sequence). This CDR3 has 15 amino acids. The ends were cut back, 1 base at V and 3 bases at J, with 13 bases in the middle. As DNA, the CDR3 is TGTGCCAGCAGCTTAGGAGGGGGGCCTTACTACGAGCAGTACTTC. This translates into CASSLGGGPYYEQYF.

The chain employs TRBV10-1 and TRBJ1-1, with D hard to call. The ends were cut back, 2 bases at V and 0 bases at J, with 7 bases in the middle. This CDR3 is built from 14 residues. Germline V gene lookup returns CDR1 WNHNN and CDR2 SYGVQD (reference sequence). The DNA for the CDR3 is TGCGCCAGCAGTGAGGGCAGATTGAACACTGAAGCTTTCTTT. Protein product: CASSEGRLNTEAFF.

The chain is built from TRBV28 and TRBJ1-2, with no clear D. The CDR3 extends over 16 amino acids. The germline V gene encodes CDR1 MDHEN and CDR2 SYDVKM. V lost 6 bases and J lost 2, with 19 bases in between. The CDR3 protein is CASSLTPPAVNYGYTF. The CDR3 bases are TGTGCCAGCAGCTTAACACCGCCTGCAGTCAACTATGGCTACACCTTC.

Worth noting for this clone: The same CDR3 also results from other DNA sequences found in this sample. The V and J genes are TRBV19 and TRBJ2-7; D possibly corresponds to TRBD1 (6 bases). The V and J ends lost 5 bases and 1 base respectively, with 9 bases between them. From germline, CDR1 is LNHDA and CDR2 SQIVND (reference sequence). There are 13 residues in the CDR3. CDR3 bases: TGTGCCAGTAGTCGGCAGGGGTCCTACGAGCAGTACTTC. Translated, it gives CASSRQGSYEQYF.

The chain has TRBV5-4 and TRBJ2-2; the D gene is possibly TRBD2 (5 bases). V lost 4 bases and J lost 4, with 8 bases in between. CDR3 size: 13 residues. Germline CDR1 is SGHNT and CDR2 is YYREEE (reference sequence). The CDR3 nucleotides read TGTGCCAGCAGCCCTACTAGCACCGGGGAGCTGTTTTTT. Translation gives CASSPTSTGELFF.

The chain links TRBV7-6 to TRBJ2-3; 8 nucleotides match TRBD2. This CDR3 has 15 amino acids. The V gene end was trimmed by 2 bases and the J gene end by 5 bases; junction bases not matched to a gene: 6. Germline assignment: CDR1 SGHVS and CDR2 FNYEAQ. CDR3 in DNA: TGTGCCAGCAGCTTAACGGGAGGGCCTATAGATACGCAGTATTTT. It is translated as CASSLTGGPIDTQYF.

The J gene is TRBJ1-2, the V gene TRBV19, with 10 bases matching TRBD1. The germline V gene encodes CDR1 LNHDA and CDR2 SQIVND (reference sequence). The CDR3 length is 15 residues. With 0 bases clipped from V and 6 bases from J, the junction kept 4 bases outside the gene matches. CDR3 loop: CASSIDLTGGDGYTF. CDR3 nucleotides: TGTGCCAGTAGTATAGACCTGACAGGGGGCGATGGCTACACCTTC.

The rearrangement joins TRBV29-1 to TRBJ2-7; 9 nucleotides align to TRBD1. CDR1 is SQVTM, CDR2 ANQGSEA, per germline. CDR3 size: 14 residues. Unmatched junction bases numbered 7, after V lost 4 bases and J lost 3 bases. The DNA of the CDR3 is TGCAGCGTTGTCCCCGGGACAGGGCACTACGAGCAGTACTTC. It encodes CSVVPGTGHYEQYF.